This T cell receptor beta chain is from a study of T cells after yellow fever vaccination. Findings and caveats of the study: A weaker but faster secondary response was observed, peaking on day 5 versus 15. Some clonotypes were seen in both the CD4 and the CD8 compartments. These made up a small share and likely arose from convergent recombination.

This clonotype has a handful of counts. Its antigen is currently unknown. Looked up from germline, CDR1 is MNHEY and CDR2 is SMNVEV (reference sequence). J was trimmed by 6 bases and V by 8 bases; bases with no gene match: 8. CDR3 size: 14 residues. By 5'RACE template switching, TCR cDNA was produced, with a universal primer site and UMIs added in the process. Each CDR3 protein gets one entry after TCRdb re-called the 5' RACE reads with MiXCR. The sample shows 500,000 to 650,000 distinct CDR3 sequences, 17% of them seen only once. The TCR comes from a man aged 18 to 30 who received the YFV17D yellow fever vaccine. The sample consisted of PBMCs, taken about 5 days after the first yellow fever vaccination. J is TRBJ2-1 and V is TRBV27, with TRBD1 matching 9 bases. The CDR3 is CASWAGQGVNEQFF. CDR3 DNA sequence: TGTGCCAGCTGGGCGGGACAGGGAGTCAATGAGCAGTTCTTC.